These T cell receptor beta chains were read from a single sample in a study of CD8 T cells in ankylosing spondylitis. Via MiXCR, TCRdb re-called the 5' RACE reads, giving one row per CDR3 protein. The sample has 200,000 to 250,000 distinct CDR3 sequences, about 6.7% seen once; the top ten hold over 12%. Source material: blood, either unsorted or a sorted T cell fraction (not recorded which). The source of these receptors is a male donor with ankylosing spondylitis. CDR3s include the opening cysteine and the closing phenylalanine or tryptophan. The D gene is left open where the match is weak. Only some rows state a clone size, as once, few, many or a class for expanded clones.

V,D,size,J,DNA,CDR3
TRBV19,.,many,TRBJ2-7,TGTGCCAGTGCGGCGGGGCAGGGCGCCTACGAGCAGTACTTC,CASAAGQGAYEQYF
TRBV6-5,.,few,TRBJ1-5,TGTGCCAGCAGTTACTCAATGGCCAGGACGCAGCCCCAGCATTTT,CASSYSMARTQPQHF
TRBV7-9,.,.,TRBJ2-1,TGTGCCAGCTCCCCGCCGACTGAGTGGTCGAGCGAGGAGCAGTTCTTC,CASSPPTEWSSEEQFF
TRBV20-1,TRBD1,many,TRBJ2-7,TGCAGTGCTAGATCCGGGACAGGGTACTACGAGCAGTACTTC,CSARSGTGYYEQYF
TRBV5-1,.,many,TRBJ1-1,TGCGCCAGCAGCCCCGTTGGTCCGACTGAAGCTTTCTTT,CASSPVGPTEAFF
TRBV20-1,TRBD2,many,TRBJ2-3,TGCAGTGCTAGAGGGACTAGCGGGAGGCTTTTAGATACGCAGTATTTT,CSARGTSGRLLDTQYF
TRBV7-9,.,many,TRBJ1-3,TGTGCCAGCAGCCCGCCTGGGACGGCTGGAAACACCATATATTTT,CASSPPGTAGNTIYF
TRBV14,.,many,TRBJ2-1,TGTGCCAGCAGCCAAGCTCGGCGGGAACCCTACAATGAGCAGTTCTTC,CASSQARREPYNEQFF
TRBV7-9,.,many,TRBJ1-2,TGTGCCAGCAGCCTTAGACTTGCACGGGGGCGAGATGGCTACACCTTC,CASSLRLARGRDGYTF
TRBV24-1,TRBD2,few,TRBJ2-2,TGTGCCACCAGTGAGTCCGAGAGCGGGAGGGCCGGTACCGGGGAGCTGTTTTTT,CATSESESGRAGTGELFF
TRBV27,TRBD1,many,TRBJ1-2,TGTGCCAGCAGCGACAACAGGGGCGTCTATGGCTACACCTTC,CASSDNRGVYGYTF
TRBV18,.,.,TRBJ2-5,TGTGCCAGCTCACCTGTTTGGGCAGGGAAACAAGAGACCCAGTACTTC,CASSPVWAGKQETQYF
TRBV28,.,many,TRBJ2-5,TGTGCCAGCAGTTTGCTCAGCCAAGAGACCCAGTACTTC,CASSLLSQETQYF
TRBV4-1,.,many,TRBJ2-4,TGCGCCAGCAGCCAAGATTTGGTCCTCGACAGAGGACATAGCAGCGGAAACATTCAGTACTTC,CASSQDLVLDRGHSSGNIQYF
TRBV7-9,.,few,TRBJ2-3,TGTGCCAGCAGCTTTCGGGGTCCGGCAGATACGCAGTATTTT,CASSFRGPADTQYF
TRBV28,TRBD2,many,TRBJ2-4,TGTGCCAGCAGCCGACTCGAGCGGGGTCCCAAAAACATTCAGTACTTC,CASSRLERGPKNIQYF
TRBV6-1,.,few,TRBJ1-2,TGTGCCAGCAGTGAAGTAGGATTTGGGTATGGCTACACCTTC,CASSEVGFGYGYTF
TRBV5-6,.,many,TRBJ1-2,TGTGCCAGCGGACTTGGCGTCAAAAACTATGGCTACACCTTC,CASGLGVKNYGYTF
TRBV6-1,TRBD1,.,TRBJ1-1,TGTGCCAGCAGTGTACAGGGGGCGCTTAACACTGAAGCTTTCTTT,CASSVQGALNTEAFF
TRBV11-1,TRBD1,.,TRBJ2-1,TGTGCCAGCAGCTCAAGACGGGACAGGGCTAATGAGCAGTTCTTC,CASSSRRDRANEQFF
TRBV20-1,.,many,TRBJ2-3,TGCAGTGCTCCGGGACAACGCACAGATACGCAGTATTTT,CSAPGQRTDTQYF
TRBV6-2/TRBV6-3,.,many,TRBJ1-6,TGTGCCAGCAGTTACTCGGCACCGGTCGGACGTGGGAGTTCACCCCTCCACTTT,CASSYSAPVGRGSSPLHF
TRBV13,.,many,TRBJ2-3,TGTGCCAGCAGGCTTGGGACCACAGATACGCAGTATTTT,CASRLGTTDTQYF
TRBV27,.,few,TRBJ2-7,TGTGCCAGCAGTTTTAGCTCAGGGGAGAGGTCCTACGAGCAGTACTTC,CASSFSSGERSYEQYF
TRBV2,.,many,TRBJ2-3,TGTGCCAGCAGTGAAGAGGGCCGGGGAGTGGATACGCAGTATTTT,CASSEEGRGVDTQYF
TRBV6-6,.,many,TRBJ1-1,TGTGCCAGCAGTCGAGACAGGTCTGAAGCTTTCTTT,CASSRDRSEAFF
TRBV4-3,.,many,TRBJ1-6,TGCGCCAGCAGCCAAGATGACAGGAGGTCACCCCTCCACTTT,CASSQDDRRSPLHF
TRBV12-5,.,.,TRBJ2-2,TGTGCTAGTGGTTTAGGCAGGGACACCGGGGAGCTGTTTTTT,CASGLGRDTGELFF
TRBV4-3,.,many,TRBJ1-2,TGCGCCAGCAGCCAAGCCCGGGACGGATACTATGGCTACACCTTC,CASSQARDGYYGYTF
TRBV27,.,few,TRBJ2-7,TGTGCCAGCAGTTTACCCCACAGGAACGAGCAGTACTTC,CASSLPHRNEQYF
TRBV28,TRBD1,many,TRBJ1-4,TGTGCCAGCAGATCCGGGACAGTAACTAATGAAAAACTGTTTTTT,CASRSGTVTNEKLFF
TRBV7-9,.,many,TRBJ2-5,TGTGCCAGCAGCTTAGAGCTGGGGGCTGAAGAGACCCAGTACTTC,CASSLELGAEETQYF
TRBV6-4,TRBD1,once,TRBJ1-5,TGTGCCAGCAGTCCCAGGGGGGTGGGACAGCCCCAGCATTTT,CASSPRGVGQPQHF
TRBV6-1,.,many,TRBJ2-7,TGTGCCAGCAGTGACGGACTGATTGGCTACGAGCAGTACTTC,CASSDGLIGYEQYF
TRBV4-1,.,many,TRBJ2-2,TGCGCCAGCAGCCAAGATACGGCAGGGATTGACGGGGAGCTGTTTTTT,CASSQDTAGIDGELFF
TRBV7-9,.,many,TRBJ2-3,TGTGCCAGCAGCTTCAAGGACACAGATACGCAGTATTTT,CASSFKDTDTQYF
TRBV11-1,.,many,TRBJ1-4,TGTGCCAGCAGCTTAATCGGACAGTGGGACTCAACTAATGAAAAACTGTTTTTT,CASSLIGQWDSTNEKLFF
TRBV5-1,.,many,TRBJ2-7,TGCGCCAGCAGCTTGGTCGTCGGACGCCCCCCTGGCGAGCAGTACTTC,CASSLVVGRPPGEQYF
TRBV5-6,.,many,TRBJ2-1,TGTGCCAGCAGCTTGCAAGGGATCAATGAGCAGTTCTTC,CASSLQGINEQFF
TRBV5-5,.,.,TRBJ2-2,TGTGCCAGCGGACCGGGGCGCATCGGGGAGCTGTTTTTT,CASGPGRIGELFF
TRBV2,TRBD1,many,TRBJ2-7,TGTGCCAGCCGGGACAGGGACTCCTACGAGCAGTACTTC,CASRDRDSYEQYF
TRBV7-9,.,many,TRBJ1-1,TGTGCCAGCAGTCCCCTCGAGGATCTGAACACTGAAGCTTTCTTT,CASSPLEDLNTEAFF
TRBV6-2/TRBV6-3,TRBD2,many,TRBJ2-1,TGTGCCAGCAGTTACTCGATAGCTAGCGGGGGGGCTTGGTCCTACAATGAGCAGTTCTTC,CASSYSIASGGAWSYNEQFF
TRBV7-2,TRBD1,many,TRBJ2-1,TGTGCCAGCAGCGACCTCGGACAGGGGGCGAATGAGCAGTTCTTC,CASSDLGQGANEQFF
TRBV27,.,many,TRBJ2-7,TGTGCCAGCAGTGGGGACGGCCACTACGAGCAGTACTTC,CASSGDGHYEQYF
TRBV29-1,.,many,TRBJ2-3,TGCAGCGTTGAAAGGATGGGGGGTACGCAGTATTTT,CSVERMGGTQYF
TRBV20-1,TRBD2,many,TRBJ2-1,TGCAGTGCCTGGACTAGTTGGATTACTGAGCAGTTCTTC,CSAWTSWITEQFF
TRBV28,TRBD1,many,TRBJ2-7,TGTGCCTCCCTCCGGGACAGGGGGATGTACGAGCAGTACTTC,CASLRDRGMYEQYF
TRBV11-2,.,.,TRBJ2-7,TGTGCCAGCAGCGCCGGGTTCTACGAGCAGTACTTC,CASSAGFYEQYF
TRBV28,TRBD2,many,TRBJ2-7,TGTGCCAGCAGTCTTAGGACTAGCGGACTTTACGAGCAGTACTTC,CASSLRTSGLYEQYF
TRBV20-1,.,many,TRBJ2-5,TGCAGGGCCACCGGGGGACCGGGGGAGACCCAGTACTTC,CRATGGPGETQYF
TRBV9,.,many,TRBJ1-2,TGTGCCAGCAGCGTAGCGGTGGACACCTCTAACTATGGCTACACCTTC,CASSVAVDTSNYGYTF
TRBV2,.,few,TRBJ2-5,TGTGCCAGCAGTGAGGATGCAGGGGGGCATCAAGAGACCCAGTACTTC,CASSEDAGGHQETQYF
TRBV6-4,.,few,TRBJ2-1,TGTGCCAGCAGTGACGGATTTTACAATGAGCAGTTCTTC,CASSDGFYNEQFF
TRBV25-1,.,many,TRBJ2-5,TGTGCCAGCAGTTCCGGGACCCAGTACTTC,CASSSGTQYF